Below are 21 T cell receptor beta chains sequenced from a single sample in a study of regulatory T cells in long-lasting Graves disease. Combining iRepertoire HTBI primers with Arm-PCR of CDR3 regions, the authors built TCR beta libraries. One entry per CDR3 protein, called by TCRdb with MiXCR from the multiplex PCR reads. The sample yields 360,000 or so distinct CDR3 sequences, around 15% seen once. The time point is: newly diagnosed GD, antithyroid drugs for less than 3 months. The TCR library used RNA extracted from PBMCs. The same data also contributed to another study, on T cells in Graves' hyperthyroidism and ophthalmopathy.

The specimen was peripheral blood mononuclear cells (PBMCs), collected at new diagnosis, from a patient treated with antithyroid drugs. All receptors derive from a woman aged 18-35 years with Graves disease.

This rearrangement joins TRBV6-9 to TRBJ2-5; a weak D match, TRBD1 (5 bases). The CDR3 spans 15 residues. CDR1 is MNHGY and CDR2 is SVAAGI in the germline V gene. Trimming removed 3 bases from V and 5 bases from J, with 16 bases in between. CDR3 loop: CASSYLGREMETQYF. The CDR3 coding sequence is TGTGCCAGCAGTTACTTGGGCAGGGAAATGGAGACCCAGTACTTC.

This chain links TRBV30 with TRBJ2-1; D is unclear. CDR3 length: 11 residues. CDR1 and CDR2 (germline): GTSNPN, SVGIG (reference sequence). V gave up 5 bases and J gave up 7 bases, with 9 bases separating them. The DNA for the CDR3 is TGTGCCTGGGGTTATGGGAATGAGCAGTTCTTC. Residues: CAWGYGNEQFF. Together with reference TRBV30 and TRBJ2-1, the CDR3 gives the full variable domain: SQTIHQWPATLVQPVGSPLSLECTVEGTSNPNLYWYRQAAGRGLQLLFYSVGIGQISSEVPQNLSASRPQDRQFILSSKKLLLSDSGFYLCAWGYGNEQFFGPGTRLTVL.

In its sample, this clonotype was seen many times. The rearrangement joins TRBV7-3 to TRBJ2-3; D is undetermined. Trimming removed 1 base from V and 1 base from J, with 9 bases in between. The CDR3 runs to 15 residues. Germline V gene lookup returns CDR1 SGHTA and CDR2 FQGTGA. The CDR3 spells CASSLNPAGTDTQYF. DNA of the CDR3: TGTGCCAGCAGCTTAAATCCGGCGGGCACAGATACGCAGTATTTT. The full variable domain, rest sourced from reference TRBV7-3 and TRBJ2-3, is GAGVSQTPSNKVTEKGKYVELRCDPISGHTALYWYRQSLGQGPEFLIYFQGTGAADDSGLPNDRFFAVRPEGSVSTLKIQRTERGDSAVYLCASSLNPAGTDTQYFGPGTRLTVL.

The chain joins TRBV11-2 to TRBJ1-2; TRBD1 matches at 9 bases. Germline trimming cut 5 bases from V and 8 bases from J; bases unmatched to any gene: 9. Germline-derived CDR1 and CDR2 are SGHAT and FQNNGV. This CDR3 region has 14 residues. CDR3 DNA: TGTGCCAGCAGCGACCCGGGACAGGGACAAGGCTACACCTTC. Protein: CASSDPGQGQGYTF. Combining the CDR3 with reference TRBV11-2 and TRBJ1-2 gives the whole variable domain EAGVAQSPRYKIIEKRQSVAFWCNPISGHATLYWYQQILGQGPKLLIQFQNNGVVDDSQLPKDRFSAERLKGVDSTLKIQPAKLEDSAVYLCASSDPGQGQGYTFGSGTRLTVV.

V is TRBV12-3 or TRBV12-4 and J is TRBJ2-7, with 11 bases aligning to TRBD2. Losses at the gene ends were 6 bases for V and 1 base for J; bases not matched to a gene: 8. The CDR3 sequence is 16 residues long. This CDR3 reads CASSPEGLAVSYEQYF. Written as DNA, the CDR3 is TGTGCCAGCAGCCCCGAGGGACTAGCGGTGTCCTACGAGCAGTACTTC.

Many counts were recorded for this clonotype. The CDR3 DNA reads as TGTGCCAGCAGCGTCAATCCGGACACTGAAGCTTTCTTT. This gives the protein CASSVNPDTEAFF. The chain combines TRBV9 with TRBJ1-1; no definite D call. This CDR3 is built from 13 residues. Germline lookup yields CDR1 SGDLS and CDR2 YYNGEE. The V and J ends lost 2 bases and 3 bases respectively, with 8 bases between them.

The V gene is TRBV28, the J gene TRBJ1-2; 9 bases match TRBD1. V lost 7 bases and J lost 4; bases outside the gene matches: 4. The CDR3 totals 13 residues. Germline lookup yields CDR1 MDHEN and CDR2 SYDVKM. The CDR3 is CASTPDRGYGYTF. The DNA for the CDR3 is TGTGCCAGCACTCCGGACAGGGGCTATGGCTACACCTTC.

This clonotype was seen many times. The chain links TRBV27 to TRBJ2-7; 9 bases fit TRBD2. This CDR3 has 14 amino acids. Germline CDR1 and CDR2: MNHEY and SMNVEV (reference sequence). With 5 bases clipped from V and 5 bases from J, the junction kept 7 bases outside the gene matches. CDR3 in DNA: TGTGCCAGCAGTCCGCGGGGGGGCCGGAACGAGCAGTACTTC. Amino acids: CASSPRGGRNEQYF.

With regard to this clonotype: A far larger clone is one base from this, pointing to a likely read error. Given the absence of the conserved phenylalanine or tryptophan at the CDR3 end, a read error is likely. The V and J genes are TRBV11-2 and TRBJ2-5, with 8 positions matching TRBD1. The ends lost 8 bases at V and 2 bases at J; junction bases unmatched: 7. The CDR3 spans 14 residues. CDR1 is SGHAT and CDR2 is FQNNGV in the germline V gene. This CDR3 is CASSPGGLQETQYL. In nucleotides, the CDR3 is TGTGCCAGCTCACCAGGGGGCCTTCAAGAGACCCAGTACCTC.

Notes on this clonotype: A read error may explain this, as a much larger clone is one base away. The rearrangement links TRBV2 to TRBJ2-1; 8 positions match TRBD2. With 5 bases clipped from V and 12 bases from J, the junction kept 9 bases outside the gene matches. This CDR3 is 13 amino acids long. Germline-derived CDR1 and CDR2 are SNHLY and FYNNEI. Here the CDR3 DNA reads TGTGCCAGCAGTATGGGACTAGTCCTTGGGCAGTTCTTC. Translated: CASSMGLVLGQFF.

The CDR3 nucleotides are TGTGCCAGCACTAGAGGAACAGGCCGTCGGACCGGGGAGCTGTTTTTT. Protein product: CASTRGTGRRTGELFF. This sequence joins TRBV27 and TRBJ2-2; maybe TRBD1 (5 bases). Germline loops: CDR1 MNHEY, CDR2 SMNVEV (reference sequence). Trimming took off 7 bases at V and 5 bases at J, with 20 bases between the two ends. The CDR3 runs 16 residues.

This clonotype was recorded many times. V is TRBV6-1 and J is TRBJ1-2, with D possibly TRBD1 on 6 matching bases. CDR3 length: 15 residues. Germline V lookup: CDR1 MNHNS, CDR2 SASEGT. The V end was cut by 5 bases, the J end by 4 bases, with 17 bases between. The CDR3: CASSLSLQGAYGYTF. CDR3 sequence (DNA): TGTGCCAGCAGTCTTTCTCTACAGGGTGCCTATGGCTACACCTTC.

This clonotype was observed many times. CDR3 nucleotides: TGTGCCAGCAGTTACGGTATGCTGGACTACAATGAGCAGTTCTTC. Encoded protein: CASSYGMLDYNEQFF. This chain links TRBV6-2 or TRBV6-3 with TRBJ2-1; the D is unclear. Trimming took off 2 bases at V and 3 bases at J, with 11 bases between the two ends. The germline gives CDR1 MNHEY, CDR2 SVGEGT. This CDR3 has 15 residues.

A few counts support this clonotype. This sequence may be a read error, since a much larger clone differs from it by one base. The conserved phenylalanine or tryptophan normally closing the CDR3 is absent here, so this likely arose from a read error. V is TRBV28 and J is TRBJ2-3; the match to TRBD2 covers 10 bases. This CDR3 is built from 15 residues. Germline CDR1 is MDHEN and CDR2 is SYDVKM. V was pared by 5 bases and J by 3 bases, with 5 bases of the junction left unmatched. The CDR3 loop reads CASSPYSGGTDTQYL. DNA for the CDR3: TGTGCCAGCAGTCCCTATAGCGGGGGGACAGATACGCAGTATCTT.

This clonotype was seen many times. The chain links TRBV2 to TRBJ2-5; D is possibly TRBD1 (5 bases). There are 15 residues in the CDR3. Between the trimmed V and J ends, which lost 10 bases and 1 base, there was a span of 19 bases. Germline V gene data show CDR1 as SNHLY and CDR2 as FYNNEI. CDR3 protein: CATSPAPRGQETQYF. The CDR3 DNA sequence: TGTGCCACCTCGCCGGCGCCTAGGGGCCAAGAGACCCAGTACTTC.

The sample holds many counts of this clonotype. The rearrangement links TRBV9 to TRBJ2-7, with 9 bases identical to TRBD2. Germline V gene data show CDR1 as SGDLS and CDR2 as YYNGEE. The CDR3 spans 15 residues. V was clipped by 2 bases and J by 1 base; unmatched bases: 4. Here the CDR3 reads CASSVRAGGSYEQYF. CDR3 sequence (DNA): TGTGCCAGCAGCGTTAGAGCGGGGGGTTCCTACGAGCAGTACTTC. The full variable domain, completed using reference TRBV9 and TRBJ2-7, is DSGVTQTPKHLITATGQRVTLRCSPRSGDLSVYWYQQSLDQGLQFLIQYYNGEERAKGNILERFSAQQFPDLHSELNLSSLELGDSALYFCASSVRAGGSYEQYFGPGTRLTVT.

This clonotype has ten or more counts. The chain couples TRBV20-1 to TRBJ2-7; D remains unclear. This CDR3 contains 12 residues. V was clipped by 5 bases and J by 3 bases, with 11 bases between them. Germline-derived CDR1 and CDR2 are DFQATT and SNEGSKA (reference sequence). The CDR3 region has the DNA TGCAGTGCTCCCCATTCGGACTACGAGCAGTACTTC. Translation gives CSAPHSDYEQYF.

This clonotype was seen a handful of times. The chain joins TRBV3-1 to TRBJ1-6; 8 nucleotides align to TRBD1. The trim removed 1 base at V and 7 bases at J, leaving 6 bases unmatched. CDR1 is LGHDT and CDR2 is YNNKEL in the germline V gene (reference sequence). CDR3 length: 16 residues. CDR3 protein: CASSQASGGRNSPLHF. CDR3 DNA sequence: TGTGCCAGCAGCCAAGCCTCAGGGGGCAGGAATTCACCCCTCCACTTT.

Only one count was recorded for this clonotype. A much larger clone sits a single nucleotide away, making a read error possible. The V gene is TRBV3-1, the J gene TRBJ1-3; 7 nucleotides align to TRBD1. Trimming cost V 3 bases and J 4 bases; bases outside gene matches: 15. Germline lookup yields CDR1 LGHDT and CDR2 YNNKEL (reference sequence). The CDR3 is 18 residues long. CDR3 sequence: CASSHSPRDSSLGNTIYF. The CDR3 DNA reads as TGTGCCAGCAGCCACTCCCCCCGGGACAGCTCTTTGGGAAACACCATATATTTT. Full variable domain (outside the CDR3, taken from reference TRBV3-1 and TRBJ1-3): DTAVSQTPKYLVTQMGNDKSIKCEQNLGHDTMYWYKQDSKKFLKIMFSYNNKELIINETVPNRFSPKSPDKAHLNLHINSLELGDSAVYFCASSHSPRDSSLGNTIYFGEGSWLTVV.

This clonotype appeared a few times. The rearrangement joins TRBV5-1 to TRBJ1-6; D is uncertain. CDR1 is SGHRS, CDR2 YFSETQ, per germline. The CDR3 is 13 amino acids. V dropped 0 bases and J dropped 5 bases, with 3 bases sitting between them. The CDR3 sequence: CASSLGDNSPLHF. CDR3 coding DNA: TGCGCCAGCAGCTTGGGTGATAATTCACCCCTCCACTTT.

This clonotype was observed many times. This chain links TRBV20-1 with TRBJ1-1; TRBD1 matches at 10 bases. V was pared by 1 base and J by 5 bases, with 10 bases of the junction left unmatched. The CDR3 contains 16 residues. From germline, CDR1 is DFQATT and CDR2 SNEGSKA (reference sequence). The CDR3 is CSARARDRGRKTEAFF. The CDR3, as DNA: TGCAGTGCTAGAGCTAGGGACAGGGGAAGGAAAACTGAAGCTTTCTTT.